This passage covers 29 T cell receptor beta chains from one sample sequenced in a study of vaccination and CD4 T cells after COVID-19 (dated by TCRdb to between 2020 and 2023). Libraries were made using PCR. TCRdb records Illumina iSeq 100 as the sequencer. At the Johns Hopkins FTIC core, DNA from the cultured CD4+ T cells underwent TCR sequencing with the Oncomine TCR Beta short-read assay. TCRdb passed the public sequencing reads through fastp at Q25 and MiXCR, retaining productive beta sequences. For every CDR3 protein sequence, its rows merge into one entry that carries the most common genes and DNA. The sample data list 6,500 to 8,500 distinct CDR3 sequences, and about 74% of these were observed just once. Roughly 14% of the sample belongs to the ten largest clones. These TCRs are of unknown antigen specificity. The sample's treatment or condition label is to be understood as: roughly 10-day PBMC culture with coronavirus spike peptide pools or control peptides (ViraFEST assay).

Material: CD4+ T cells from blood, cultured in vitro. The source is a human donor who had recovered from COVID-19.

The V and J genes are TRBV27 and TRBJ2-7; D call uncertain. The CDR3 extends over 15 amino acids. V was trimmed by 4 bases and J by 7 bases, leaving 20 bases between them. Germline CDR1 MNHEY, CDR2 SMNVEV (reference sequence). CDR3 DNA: TGTGCCAGCAGTTCCCTATCCCCCCAGGAGAAAGAGCAGTACTTC. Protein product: CASSSLSPQEKEQYF.

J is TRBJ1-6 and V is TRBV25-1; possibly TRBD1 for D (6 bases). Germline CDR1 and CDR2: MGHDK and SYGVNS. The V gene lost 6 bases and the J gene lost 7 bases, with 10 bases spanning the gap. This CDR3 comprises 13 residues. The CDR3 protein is CASRRTDNSPLHF. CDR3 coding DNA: TGTGCCAGCAGACGGACAGACAATTCACCCCTCCACTTT.

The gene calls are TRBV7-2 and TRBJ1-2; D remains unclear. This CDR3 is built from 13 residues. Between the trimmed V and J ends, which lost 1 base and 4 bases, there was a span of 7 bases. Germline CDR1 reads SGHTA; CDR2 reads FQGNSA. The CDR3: CASSLEGIYGYTF. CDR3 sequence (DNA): TGTGCCAGCAGCTTAGAAGGGATCTATGGCTACACCTTC.

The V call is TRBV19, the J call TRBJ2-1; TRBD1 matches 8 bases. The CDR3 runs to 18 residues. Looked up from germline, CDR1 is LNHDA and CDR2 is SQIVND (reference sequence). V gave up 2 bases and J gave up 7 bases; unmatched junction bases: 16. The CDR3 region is CASSIRSGGQGIRNEQFF. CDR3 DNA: TGTGCCAGTAGTATAAGATCGGGCGGACAGGGAATTCGGAATGAGCAGTTCTTC. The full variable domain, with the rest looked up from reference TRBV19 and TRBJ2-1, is DGGITQSPKYLFRKEGQNVTLSCEQNLNHDAMYWYRQDPGQGLRLIYYSQIVNDFQKGDIAEGYSVSREKKESFPLTVTSAQKNPTAFYLCASSIRSGGQGIRNEQFFGPGTRLTVL.

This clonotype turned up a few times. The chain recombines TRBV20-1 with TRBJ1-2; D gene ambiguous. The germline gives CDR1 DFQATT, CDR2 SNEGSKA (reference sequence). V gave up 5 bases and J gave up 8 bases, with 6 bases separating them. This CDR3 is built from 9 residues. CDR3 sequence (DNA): TGCAGTGCTCCCGGAGGCTACACCTTC. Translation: CSAPGGYTF.

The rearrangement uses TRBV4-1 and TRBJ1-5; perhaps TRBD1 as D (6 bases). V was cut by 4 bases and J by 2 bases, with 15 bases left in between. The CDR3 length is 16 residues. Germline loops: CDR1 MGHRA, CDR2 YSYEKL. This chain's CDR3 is CASSLSGPGGNQPQHF. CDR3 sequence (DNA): TGCGCCAGCAGCCTGTCAGGACCAGGGGGCAATCAGCCCCAGCATTTT.

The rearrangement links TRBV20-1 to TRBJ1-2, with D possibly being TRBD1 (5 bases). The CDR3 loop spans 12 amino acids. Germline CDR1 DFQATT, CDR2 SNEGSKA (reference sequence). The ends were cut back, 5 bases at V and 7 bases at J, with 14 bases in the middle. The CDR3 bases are TGCAGTGCTTACGGGGGGGAGGGTGGCTACACCTTC. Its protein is CSAYGGEGGYTF.

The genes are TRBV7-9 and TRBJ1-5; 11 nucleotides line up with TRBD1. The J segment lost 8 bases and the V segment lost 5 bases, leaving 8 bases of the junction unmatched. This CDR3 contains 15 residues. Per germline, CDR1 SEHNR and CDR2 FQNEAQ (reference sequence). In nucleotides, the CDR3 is TGTGCCAGCAGCCAAGGGACAGGGGGTCGGGAGCCCCAGCATTTT. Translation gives CASSQGTGGREPQHF.

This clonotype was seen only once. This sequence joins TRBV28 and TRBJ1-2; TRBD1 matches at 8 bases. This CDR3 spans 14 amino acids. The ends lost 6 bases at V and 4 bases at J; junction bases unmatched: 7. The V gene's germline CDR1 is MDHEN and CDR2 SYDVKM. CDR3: CASRVTGVGYGYTF. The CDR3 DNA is TGTGCCAGCAGGGTGACAGGGGTGGGCTATGGCTACACCTTC.

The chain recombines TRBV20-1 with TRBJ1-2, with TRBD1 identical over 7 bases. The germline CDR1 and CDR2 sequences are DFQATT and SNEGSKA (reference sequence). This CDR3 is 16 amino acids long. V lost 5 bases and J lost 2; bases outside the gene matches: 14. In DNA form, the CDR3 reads TGCAGTGCTCCCCGGGACAGCTATAACTCGAACTATGGCTACACCTTC. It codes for CSAPRDSYNSNYGYTF.

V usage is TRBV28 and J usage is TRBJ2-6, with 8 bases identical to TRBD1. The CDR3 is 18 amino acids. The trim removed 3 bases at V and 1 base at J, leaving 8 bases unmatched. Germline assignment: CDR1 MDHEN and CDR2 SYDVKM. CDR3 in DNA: TGTGCCAGCAGTTTGAATCCAGGGGGCGCTTCTGGGGCCAACGTCCTGACTTTC. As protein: CASSLNPGGASGANVLTF.

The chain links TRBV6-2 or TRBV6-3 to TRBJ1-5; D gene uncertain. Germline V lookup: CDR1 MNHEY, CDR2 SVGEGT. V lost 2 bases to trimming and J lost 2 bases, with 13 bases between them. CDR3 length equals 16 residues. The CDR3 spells CASSYGRQRGNQPQHF. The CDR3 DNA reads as TGTGCCAGCAGTTACGGCCGGCAGCGGGGCAATCAGCCCCAGCATTTT.

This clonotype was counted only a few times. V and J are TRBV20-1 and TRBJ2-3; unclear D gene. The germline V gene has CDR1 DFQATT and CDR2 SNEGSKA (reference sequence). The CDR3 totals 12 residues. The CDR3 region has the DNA TGCAGCCGAGGCTATCGGGCAGATACGCAGTATTTT. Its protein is CSRGYRADTQYF.

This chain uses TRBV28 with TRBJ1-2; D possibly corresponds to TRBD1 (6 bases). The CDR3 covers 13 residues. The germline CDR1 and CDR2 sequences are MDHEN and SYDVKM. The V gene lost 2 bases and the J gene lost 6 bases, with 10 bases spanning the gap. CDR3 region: CASSLRQGHGYTF. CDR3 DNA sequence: TGTGCCAGCAGTTTAAGGCAGGGGCATGGCTACACCTTC.

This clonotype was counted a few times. CDR3 coding DNA: TGCAGTGCTAGAGGTCGGGGACAGACGTACACAGATACGCAGTATTTT. As protein: CSARGRGQTYTDTQYF. V and J are TRBV20-1 and TRBJ2-3, with 7 bases matching TRBD1. Unmatched junction bases numbered 9, after V lost 1 base and J lost 2 bases. Germline CDR1 DFQATT, CDR2 SNEGSKA (reference sequence). The CDR3 has 16 amino acids.

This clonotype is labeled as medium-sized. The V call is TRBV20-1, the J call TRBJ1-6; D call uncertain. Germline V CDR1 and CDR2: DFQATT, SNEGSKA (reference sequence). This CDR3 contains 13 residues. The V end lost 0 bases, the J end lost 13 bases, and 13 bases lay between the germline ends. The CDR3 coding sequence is TGCAGTGCTAGAGACCTAGGGTCGGGTCCCCTCCACTTT. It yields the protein CSARDLGSGPLHF.

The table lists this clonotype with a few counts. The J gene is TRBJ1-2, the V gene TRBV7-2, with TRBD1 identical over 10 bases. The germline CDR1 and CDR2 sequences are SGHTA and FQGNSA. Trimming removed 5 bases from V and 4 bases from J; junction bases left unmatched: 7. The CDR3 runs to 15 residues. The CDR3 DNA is TGTGCCAGCAGCGACCGGGACAGGGGCTCCTATGGCTACACCTTC. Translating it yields CASSDRDRGSYGYTF.

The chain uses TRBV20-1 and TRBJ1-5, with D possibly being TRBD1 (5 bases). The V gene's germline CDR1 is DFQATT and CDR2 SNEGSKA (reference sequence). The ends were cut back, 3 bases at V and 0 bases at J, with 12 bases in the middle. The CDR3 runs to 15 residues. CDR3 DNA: TGCAGTGCTAGTCCCCAGGGTTATAGCAATCAGCCCCAGCATTTT. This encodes CSASPQGYSNQPQHF.

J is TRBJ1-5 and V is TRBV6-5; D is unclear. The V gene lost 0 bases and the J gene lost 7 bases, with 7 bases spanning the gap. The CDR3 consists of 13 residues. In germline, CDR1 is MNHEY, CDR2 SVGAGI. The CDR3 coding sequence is TGTGCCAGCAGTTACTCGATGGAACAGCCCCAGCATTTT. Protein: CASSYSMEQPQHF.

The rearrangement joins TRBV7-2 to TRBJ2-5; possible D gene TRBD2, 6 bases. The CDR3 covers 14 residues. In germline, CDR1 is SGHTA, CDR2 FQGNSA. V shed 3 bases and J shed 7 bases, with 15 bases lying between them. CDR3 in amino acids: CASSFLGGRGTQYF. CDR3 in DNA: TGTGCCAGCAGCTTCTTGGGAGGACGGGGGACCCAGTACTTC.

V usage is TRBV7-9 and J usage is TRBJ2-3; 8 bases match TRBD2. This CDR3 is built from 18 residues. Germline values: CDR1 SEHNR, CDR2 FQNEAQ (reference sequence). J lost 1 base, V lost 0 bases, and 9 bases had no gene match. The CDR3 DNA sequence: TGTGCCAGCAGCTTAGCGCGGAGCGGGAGAGGGGGCACAGATACGCAGTATTTT. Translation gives CASSLARSGRGGTDTQYF.

The CDR3 spells CASSYSSGYTDTQYF. CDR3 DNA sequence: TGTGCCAGCAGTTACTCTTCCGGGTACACAGATACGCAGTATTTT. The chain employs TRBV6-5 and TRBJ2-3; D uncertain. Trimming took off 0 bases at V and 2 bases at J, with 9 bases between the two ends. Germline-derived CDR1 and CDR2 are MNHEY and SVGAGI. This CDR3 is built from 15 residues.

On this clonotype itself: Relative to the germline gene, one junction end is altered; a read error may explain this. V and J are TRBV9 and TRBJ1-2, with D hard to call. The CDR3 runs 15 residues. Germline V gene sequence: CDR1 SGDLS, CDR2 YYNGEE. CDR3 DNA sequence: TGTGCCAGCAACGTAGCTGGGCGAGATAACTATGGCTACACCTTC. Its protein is CASNVAGRDNYGYTF. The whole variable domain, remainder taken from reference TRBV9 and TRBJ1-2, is DSGVTQTPKHLITATGQRVTLRCSPRSGDLSVYWYQQSLDQGLQFLIQYYNGEERAKGNILERFSAQQFPDLHSELNLSSLELGDSALYFCASNVAGRDNYGYTFGSGTRLTVV.

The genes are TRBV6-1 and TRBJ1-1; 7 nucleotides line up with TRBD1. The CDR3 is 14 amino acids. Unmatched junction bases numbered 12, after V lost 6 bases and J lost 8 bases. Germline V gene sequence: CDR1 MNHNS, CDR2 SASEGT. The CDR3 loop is CASSRTGQASEAFF. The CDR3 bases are TGTGCCAGCAGCAGGACAGGTCAGGCATCCGAAGCTTTCTTT.

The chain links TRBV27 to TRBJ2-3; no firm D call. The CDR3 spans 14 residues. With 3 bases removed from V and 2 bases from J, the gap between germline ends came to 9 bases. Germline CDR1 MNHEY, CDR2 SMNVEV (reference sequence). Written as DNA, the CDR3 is TGTGCCAGCAGTTTCGGGTCTTCCACAGATACGCAGTATTTT. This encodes CASSFGSSTDTQYF.

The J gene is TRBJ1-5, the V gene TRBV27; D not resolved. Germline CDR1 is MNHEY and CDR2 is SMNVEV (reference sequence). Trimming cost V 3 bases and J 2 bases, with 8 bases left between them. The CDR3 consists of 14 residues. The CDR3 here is CASSLVRGNQPQHF. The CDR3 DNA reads TGTGCCAGCAGTTTGGTTAGGGGCAATCAGCCCCAGCATTTT.

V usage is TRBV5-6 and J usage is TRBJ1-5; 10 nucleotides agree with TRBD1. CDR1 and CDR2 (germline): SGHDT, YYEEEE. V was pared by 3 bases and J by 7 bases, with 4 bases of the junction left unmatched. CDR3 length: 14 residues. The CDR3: CASSWGDRGQPQHF. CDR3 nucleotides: TGTGCCAGCAGCTGGGGGGACAGGGGCCAGCCCCAGCATTTT.

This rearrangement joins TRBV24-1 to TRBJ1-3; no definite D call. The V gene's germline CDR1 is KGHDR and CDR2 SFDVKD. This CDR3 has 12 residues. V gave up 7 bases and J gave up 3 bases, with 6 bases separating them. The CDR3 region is CATRGDGNTIYF. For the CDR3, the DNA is TGTGCCACCAGGGGAGATGGAAACACCATATATTTT.

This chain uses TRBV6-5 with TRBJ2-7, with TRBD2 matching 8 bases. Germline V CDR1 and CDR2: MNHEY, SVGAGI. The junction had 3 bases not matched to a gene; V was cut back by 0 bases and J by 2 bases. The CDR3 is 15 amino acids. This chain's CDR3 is CASSYSGRVPYEQYF. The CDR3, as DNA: TGTGCCAGCAGTTACTCCGGGAGGGTGCCCTACGAGCAGTACTTC.